This T cell receptor (beta chain) was documented in a study of T cell clonality in common variable immunodeficiency. The CDR3 runs 15 residues. The germline V gene encodes CDR1 LNHDA and CDR2 SQIVND (reference sequence). V was clipped by 5 bases and J by 1 base, with 14 bases between them. This clone was seen more than once but under ten times. Read data end 3 residues before the CDR3 end; the end is taken from the germline J gene. Each donor provided about 5 to 8 ml of heparinized whole blood. The table came from immunoSEQ multiplex PCR; TCRdb's copy has only in-frame clones and leaves some out. The sample is made up of 35,000 or so clones, none counted only once.

The receptor's source is a person aged 18 to 75 in good health. The source material was peripheral blood mononuclear cells. The V call is TRBV19, the J call TRBJ1-1, with D unresolved. The CDR3 sequence is CASSGRGVRNTEAFF. The CDR3 bases that were read are TGTGCCAGTAGTGGGCGGGGTGTCCGGAACACTGAA.